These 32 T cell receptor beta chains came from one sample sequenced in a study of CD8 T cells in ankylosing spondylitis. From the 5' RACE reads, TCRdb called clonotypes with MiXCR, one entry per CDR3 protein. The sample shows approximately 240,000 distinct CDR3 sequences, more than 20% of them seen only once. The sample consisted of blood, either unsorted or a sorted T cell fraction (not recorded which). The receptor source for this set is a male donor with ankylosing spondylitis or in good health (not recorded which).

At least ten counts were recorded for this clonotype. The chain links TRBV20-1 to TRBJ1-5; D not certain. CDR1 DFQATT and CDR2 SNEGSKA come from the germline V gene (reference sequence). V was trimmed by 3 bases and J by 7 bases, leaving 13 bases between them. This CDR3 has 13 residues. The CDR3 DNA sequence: TGCAGTGCTAGTTGGCAGGTGAGCCAGCCCCAGCATTTT. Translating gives CSASWQVSQPQHF.

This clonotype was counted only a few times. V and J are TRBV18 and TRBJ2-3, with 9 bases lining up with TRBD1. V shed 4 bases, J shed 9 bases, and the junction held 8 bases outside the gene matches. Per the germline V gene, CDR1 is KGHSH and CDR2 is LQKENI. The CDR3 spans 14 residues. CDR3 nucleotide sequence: TGTGCCAGCTCACGGGACAGGGCCCTATGGACGCAGTATTTT. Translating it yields CASSRDRALWTQYF. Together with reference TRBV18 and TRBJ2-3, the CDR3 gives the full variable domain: NAGVMQNPRHLVRRRGQEARLRCSPMKGHSHVYWYRQLPEEGLKFMVYLQKENIIDESGMPKERFSAEFPKEGPSILRIQQVVRGDSAAYFCASSRDRALWTQYFGPGTRLTVL.

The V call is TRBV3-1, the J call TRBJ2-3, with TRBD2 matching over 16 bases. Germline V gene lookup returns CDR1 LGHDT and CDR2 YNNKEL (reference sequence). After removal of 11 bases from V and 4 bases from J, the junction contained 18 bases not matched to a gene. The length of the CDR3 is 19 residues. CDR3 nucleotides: TGTGCCCTCAGTGTCCTCCCCGGGACTAGCGGGGGGGCCCCAGATACGCAGTATTTT. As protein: CALSVLPGTSGGAPDTQYF.

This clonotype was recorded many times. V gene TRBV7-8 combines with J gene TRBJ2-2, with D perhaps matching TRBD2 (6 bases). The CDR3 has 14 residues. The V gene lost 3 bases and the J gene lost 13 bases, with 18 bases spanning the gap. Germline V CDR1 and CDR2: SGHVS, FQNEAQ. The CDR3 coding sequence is TGTGCCAGCAGCTTTGGGGTTTTCTGGAGGGGGCTGTTTTTT. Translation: CASSFGVFWRGLFF. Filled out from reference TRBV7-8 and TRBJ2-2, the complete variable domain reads GAGVSQSPRYKVAKRGQDVALRCDPISGHVSLFWYQQALGQGPEFLTYFQNEAQLDKSGLPSDRFFAERPEGSVSTLKIQRTQQEDSAVYLCASSFGVFWRGLFFGEGSRLTVL.

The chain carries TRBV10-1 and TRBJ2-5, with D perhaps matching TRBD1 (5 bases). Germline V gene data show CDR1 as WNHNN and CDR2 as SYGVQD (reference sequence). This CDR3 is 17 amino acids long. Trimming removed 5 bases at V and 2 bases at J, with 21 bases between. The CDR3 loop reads CASSRGWTLYEQETQYF. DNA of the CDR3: TGCGCCAGCAGTCGTGGTTGGACACTCTACGAGCAAGAGACCCAGTACTTC.

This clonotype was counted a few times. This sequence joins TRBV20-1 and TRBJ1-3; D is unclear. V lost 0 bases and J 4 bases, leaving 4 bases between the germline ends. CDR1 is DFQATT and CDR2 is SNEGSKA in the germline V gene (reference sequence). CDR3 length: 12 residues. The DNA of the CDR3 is TGCAGTGCTAGAGAGTCGGGAAACACCATATATTTT. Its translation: CSARESGNTIYF.

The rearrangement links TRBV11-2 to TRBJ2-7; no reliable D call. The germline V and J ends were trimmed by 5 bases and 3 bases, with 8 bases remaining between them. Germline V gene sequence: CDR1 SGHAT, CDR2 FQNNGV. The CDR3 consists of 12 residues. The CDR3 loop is CASSAMGYEQYF. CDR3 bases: TGTGCCAGCAGCGCGATGGGCTACGAGCAGTACTTC.

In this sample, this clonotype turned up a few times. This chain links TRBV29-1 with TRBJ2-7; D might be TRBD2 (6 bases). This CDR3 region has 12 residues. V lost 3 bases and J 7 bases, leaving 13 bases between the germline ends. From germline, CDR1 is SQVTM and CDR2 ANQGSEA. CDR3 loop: CSVDRGAGEQYF. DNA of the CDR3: TGCAGCGTTGACCGCGGGGCGGGAGAGCAGTACTTC.

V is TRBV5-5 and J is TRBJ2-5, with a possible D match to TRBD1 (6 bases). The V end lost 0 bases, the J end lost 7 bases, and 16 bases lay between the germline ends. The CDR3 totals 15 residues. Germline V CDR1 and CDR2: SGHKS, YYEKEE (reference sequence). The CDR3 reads CASSLEWNRAGTQYF. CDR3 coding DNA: TGTGCCAGCAGCTTGGAGTGGAACAGGGCAGGGACCCAGTACTTC. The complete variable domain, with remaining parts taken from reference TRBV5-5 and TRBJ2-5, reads DAGVTQSPTHLIKTRGQQVTLRCSPISGHKSVSWYQQVLGQGPQFIFQYYEKEERGRGNFPDRFSARQFPNYSSELNVNALLLGDSALYLCASSLEWNRAGTQYFGPGTRLLVL.

The chain's CDR3 is CATSDPSGGGTDTQYF. Here the CDR3 DNA reads TGTGCCACCAGTGACCCTAGCGGAGGGGGCACAGATACGCAGTATTTT. This chain connects TRBV24-1 to TRBJ2-3; TRBD2 matches at 7 bases. This CDR3 is built from 16 residues. The V and J ends lost 4 bases and 1 base, in that order; junction bases with no gene match: 7. Germline CDR1 is KGHDR and CDR2 is SFDVKD.

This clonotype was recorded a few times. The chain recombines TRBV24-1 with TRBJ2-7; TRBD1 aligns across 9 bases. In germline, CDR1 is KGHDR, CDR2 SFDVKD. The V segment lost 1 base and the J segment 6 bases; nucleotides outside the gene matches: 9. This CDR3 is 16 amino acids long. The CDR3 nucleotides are TGTGCCACCAGTGATTTCTCCGGGACAGGGATGGGCGAGCAGTACTTC. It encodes CATSDFSGTGMGEQYF.

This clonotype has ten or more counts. The CDR3 spells CSVPRDRGPVGYGYTF. CDR3 sequence (DNA): TGCAGCGTTCCCCGGGACAGGGGGCCCGTGGGGTATGGCTACACCTTC. V usage is TRBV29-1 and J usage is TRBJ1-2, with TRBD1 matching 12 bases. Per the germline V gene, CDR1 is SQVTM and CDR2 is ANQGSEA. The length of the CDR3 is 16 residues. V lost 5 bases, J lost 5 bases, and 12 bases stayed unmatched.

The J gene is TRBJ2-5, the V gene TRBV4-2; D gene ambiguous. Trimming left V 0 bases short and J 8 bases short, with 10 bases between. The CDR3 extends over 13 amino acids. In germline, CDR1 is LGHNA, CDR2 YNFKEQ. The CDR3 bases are TGTGCCAGCAGCCAAGAGGCGGTGGGAACCCAGTACTTC. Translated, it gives CASSQEAVGTQYF.

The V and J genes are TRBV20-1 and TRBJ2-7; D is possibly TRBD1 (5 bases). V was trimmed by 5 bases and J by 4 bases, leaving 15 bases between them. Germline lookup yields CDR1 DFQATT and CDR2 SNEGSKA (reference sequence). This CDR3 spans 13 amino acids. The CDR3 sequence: CSAPGREGYEQYF. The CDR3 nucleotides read TGCAGTGCTCCTGGCAGGGAAGGTTACGAGCAGTACTTC.

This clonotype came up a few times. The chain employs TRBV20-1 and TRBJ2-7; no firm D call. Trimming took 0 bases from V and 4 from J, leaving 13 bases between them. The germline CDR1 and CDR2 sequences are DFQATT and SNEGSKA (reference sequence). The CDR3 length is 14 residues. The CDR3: CSARDWQVGYEQYF. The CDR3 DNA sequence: TGCAGTGCTAGAGATTGGCAGGTTGGTTACGAGCAGTACTTC.

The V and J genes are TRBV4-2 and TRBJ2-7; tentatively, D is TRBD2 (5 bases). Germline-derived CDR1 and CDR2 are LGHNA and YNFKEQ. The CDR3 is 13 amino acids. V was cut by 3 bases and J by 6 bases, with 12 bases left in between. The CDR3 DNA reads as TGTGCCAGCAGCCAGGAAGACTACCGCGAGCAGTACTTC. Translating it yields CASSQEDYREQYF.

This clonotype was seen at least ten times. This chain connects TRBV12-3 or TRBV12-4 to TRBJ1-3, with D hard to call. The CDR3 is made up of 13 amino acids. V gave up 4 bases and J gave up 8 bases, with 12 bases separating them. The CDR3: CASSSYKPDTIYF. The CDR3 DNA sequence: TGTGCCAGCAGTTCATACAAGCCGGACACCATATATTTT.

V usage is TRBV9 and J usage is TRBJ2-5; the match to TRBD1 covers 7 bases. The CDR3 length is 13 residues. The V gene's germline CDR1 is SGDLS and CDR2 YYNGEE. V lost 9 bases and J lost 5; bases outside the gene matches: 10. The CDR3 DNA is TGTGCCACCGGAAGGGGGCCGGGGGAGACCCAGTACTTC. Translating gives CATGRGPGETQYF.

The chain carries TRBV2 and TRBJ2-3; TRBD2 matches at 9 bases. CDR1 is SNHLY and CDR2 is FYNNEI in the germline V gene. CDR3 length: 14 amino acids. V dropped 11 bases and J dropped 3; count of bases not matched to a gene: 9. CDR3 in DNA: TGTGCCCTTAGGACTAGCGAGTCGACAGATACGCAGTATTTT. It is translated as CALRTSESTDTQYF.

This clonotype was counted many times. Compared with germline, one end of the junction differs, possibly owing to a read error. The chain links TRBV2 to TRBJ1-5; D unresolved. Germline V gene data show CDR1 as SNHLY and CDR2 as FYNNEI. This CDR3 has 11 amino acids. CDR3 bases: TGTGCCAGCAGTCCATTCCCGGGAGGCCTTTTT. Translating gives CASSPFPGGLF.

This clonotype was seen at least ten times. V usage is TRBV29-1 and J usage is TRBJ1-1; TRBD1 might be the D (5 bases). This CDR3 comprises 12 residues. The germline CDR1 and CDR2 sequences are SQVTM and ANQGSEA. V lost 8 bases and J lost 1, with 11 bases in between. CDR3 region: CSIGQTNTEAFF. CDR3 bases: TGCAGCATTGGACAAACGAACACTGAAGCTTTCTTT.

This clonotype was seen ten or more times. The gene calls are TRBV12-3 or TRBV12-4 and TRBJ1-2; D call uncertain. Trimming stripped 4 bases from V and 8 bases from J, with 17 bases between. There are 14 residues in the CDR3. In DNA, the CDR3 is TGTGCCAGCAGTTCGGTTCTGGCCCCCCCGGGCTACACCTTC. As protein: CASSSVLAPPGYTF.

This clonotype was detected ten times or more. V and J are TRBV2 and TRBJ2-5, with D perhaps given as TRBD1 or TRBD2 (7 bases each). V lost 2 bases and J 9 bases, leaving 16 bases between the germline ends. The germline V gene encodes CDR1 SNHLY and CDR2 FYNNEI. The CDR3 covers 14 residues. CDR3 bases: TGTGCCAGCAGTGAACAGGGGGGGCCGGTTGCCCAGTACTTC. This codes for CASSEQGGPVAQYF.

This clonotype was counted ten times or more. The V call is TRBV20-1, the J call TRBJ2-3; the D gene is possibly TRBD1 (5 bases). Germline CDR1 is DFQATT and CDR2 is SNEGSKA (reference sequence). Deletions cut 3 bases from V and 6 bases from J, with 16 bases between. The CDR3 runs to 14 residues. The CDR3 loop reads CSASGQGIVDTQYF. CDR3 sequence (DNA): TGCAGTGCTAGTGGGCAGGGAATAGTGGATACGCAGTATTTT.

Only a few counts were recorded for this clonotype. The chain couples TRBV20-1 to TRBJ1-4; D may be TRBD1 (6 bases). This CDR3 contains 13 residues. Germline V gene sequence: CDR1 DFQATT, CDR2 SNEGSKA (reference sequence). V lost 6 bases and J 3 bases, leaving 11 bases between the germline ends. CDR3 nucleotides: TGCAGTGCCATCCCAGGGGCTAATGAAAAACTGTTTTTT. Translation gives CSAIPGANEKLFF.

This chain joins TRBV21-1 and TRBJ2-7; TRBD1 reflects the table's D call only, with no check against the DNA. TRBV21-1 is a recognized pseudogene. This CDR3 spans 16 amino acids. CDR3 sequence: CASSKGPGRDYYEQYF. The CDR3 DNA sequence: TGTGCCAGCAGCAAAGGACCGGGGAGGGACTACTACGAGCAGTACTTC.

CDR3 sequence: CSAPGTGAYEQYF. The CDR3 DNA reads TGCAGTGCTCCGGGGACAGGGGCCTACGAGCAGTACTTC. The rearrangement joins TRBV20-1 to TRBJ2-7; TRBD1 matches at 10 bases. The CDR3 runs 13 residues. CDR1 and CDR2 (germline): DFQATT, SNEGSKA (reference sequence). V was pared by 5 bases and J by 2 bases, with 3 bases of the junction left unmatched.

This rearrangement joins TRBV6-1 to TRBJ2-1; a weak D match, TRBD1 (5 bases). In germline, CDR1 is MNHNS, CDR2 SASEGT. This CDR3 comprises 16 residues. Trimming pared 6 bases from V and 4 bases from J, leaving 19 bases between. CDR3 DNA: TGTGCCAGCAGACCCACCCAAGGACAAAAGTACAATGAGCAGTTCTTC. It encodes CASRPTQGQKYNEQFF.

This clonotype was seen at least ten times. The CDR3, as DNA: TGTGCCAGCAGCAGATTTAGCGGGAGTCCTAATGAGCAGTTCTTC. Translation gives CASSRFSGSPNEQFF. V gene TRBV12-3 or TRBV12-4 combines with J gene TRBJ2-1; 9 bases fit TRBD2. The length of the CDR3 is 15 residues. The ends lost 6 bases at V and 7 bases at J; junction bases unmatched: 10.

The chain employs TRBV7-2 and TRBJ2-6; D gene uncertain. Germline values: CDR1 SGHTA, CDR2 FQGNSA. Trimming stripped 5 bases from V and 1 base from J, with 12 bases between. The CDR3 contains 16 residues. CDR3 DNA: TGTGCCAGCAGCCCAAATTCTGGATCTGGGGCCAACGTCCTGACTTTC. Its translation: CASSPNSGSGANVLTF.

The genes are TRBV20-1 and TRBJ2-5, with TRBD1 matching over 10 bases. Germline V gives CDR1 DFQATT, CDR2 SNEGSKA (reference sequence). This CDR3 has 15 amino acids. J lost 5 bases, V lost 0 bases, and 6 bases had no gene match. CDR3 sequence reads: CSARDRQGASETQYF. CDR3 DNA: TGCAGTGCTAGAGATAGACAGGGGGCATCTGAGACCCAGTACTTC.

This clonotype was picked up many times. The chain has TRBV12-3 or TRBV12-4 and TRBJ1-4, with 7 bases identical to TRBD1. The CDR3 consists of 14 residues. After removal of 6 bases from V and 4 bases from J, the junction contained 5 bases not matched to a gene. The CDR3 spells CASRDRNLNEKLFF. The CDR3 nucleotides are TGTGCCAGCAGGGACAGGAACCTTAATGAAAAACTGTTTTTT.